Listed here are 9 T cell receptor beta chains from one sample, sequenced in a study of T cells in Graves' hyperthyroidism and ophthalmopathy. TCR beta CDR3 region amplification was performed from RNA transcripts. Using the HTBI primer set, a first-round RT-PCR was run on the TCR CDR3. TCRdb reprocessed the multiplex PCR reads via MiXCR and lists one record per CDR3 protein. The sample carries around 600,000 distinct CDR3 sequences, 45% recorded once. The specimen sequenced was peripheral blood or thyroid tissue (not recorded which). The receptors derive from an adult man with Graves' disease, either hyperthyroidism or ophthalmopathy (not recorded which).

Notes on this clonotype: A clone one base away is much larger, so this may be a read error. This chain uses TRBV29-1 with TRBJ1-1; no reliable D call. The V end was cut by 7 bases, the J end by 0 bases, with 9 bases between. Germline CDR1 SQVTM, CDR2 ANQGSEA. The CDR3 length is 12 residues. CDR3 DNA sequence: TGCAGCGGCACGAAAGTGAACACTGAAGCTTTCTTT. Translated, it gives CSGTKVNTEAFF.

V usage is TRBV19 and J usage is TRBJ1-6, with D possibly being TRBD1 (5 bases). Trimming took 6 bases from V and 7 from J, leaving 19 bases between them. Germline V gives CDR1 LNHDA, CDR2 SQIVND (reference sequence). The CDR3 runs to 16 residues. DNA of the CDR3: TGTGCCAGTAGCCCGAGACGTACAGGAAAGAATTCACCCCTCCACTTT. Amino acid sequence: CASSPRRTGKNSPLHF.

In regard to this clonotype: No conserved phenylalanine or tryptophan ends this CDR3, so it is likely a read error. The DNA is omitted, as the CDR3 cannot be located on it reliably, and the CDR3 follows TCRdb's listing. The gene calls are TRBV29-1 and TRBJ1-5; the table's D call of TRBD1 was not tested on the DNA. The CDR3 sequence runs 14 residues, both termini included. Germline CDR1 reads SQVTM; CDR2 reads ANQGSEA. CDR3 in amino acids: CSATRGGAISPSMV.

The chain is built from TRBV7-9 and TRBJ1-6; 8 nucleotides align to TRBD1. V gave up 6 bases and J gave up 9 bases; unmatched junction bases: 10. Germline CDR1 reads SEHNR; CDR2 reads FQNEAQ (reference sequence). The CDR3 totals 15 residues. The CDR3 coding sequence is TGTGCCAGCAGTTATTCCAGGGGGCAGGGTTCACCCCTCCACTTT. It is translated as CASSYSRGQGSPLHF. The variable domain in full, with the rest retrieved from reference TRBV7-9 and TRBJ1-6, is DTGVSQNPRHKITKRGQNVTFRCDPISEHNRLYWYRQTLGQGPEFLTYFQNEAQLEKSRLLSDRFSAERPKGSFSTLEIQRTEQGDSAMYLCASSYSRGQGSPLHFGNGTRLTVT.

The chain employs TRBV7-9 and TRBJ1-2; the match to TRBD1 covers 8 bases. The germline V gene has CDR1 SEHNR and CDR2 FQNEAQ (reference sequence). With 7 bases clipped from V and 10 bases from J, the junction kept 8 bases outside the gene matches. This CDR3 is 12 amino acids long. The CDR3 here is CASILGQGAYTF. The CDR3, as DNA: TGTGCCAGCATCCTAGGACAGGGAGCCTACACCTTC.

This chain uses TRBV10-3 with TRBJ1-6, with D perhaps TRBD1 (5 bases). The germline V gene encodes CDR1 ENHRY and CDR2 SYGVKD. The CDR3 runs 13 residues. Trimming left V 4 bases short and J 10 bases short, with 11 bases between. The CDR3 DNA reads TGTGCCATCAGTGCCGGGACTGAGTCACCCCTCCACTTT. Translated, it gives CAISAGTESPLHF.

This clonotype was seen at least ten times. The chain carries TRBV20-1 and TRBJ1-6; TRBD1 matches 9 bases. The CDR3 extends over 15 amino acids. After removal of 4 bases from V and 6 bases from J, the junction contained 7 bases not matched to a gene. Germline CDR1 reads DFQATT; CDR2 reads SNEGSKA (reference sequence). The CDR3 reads CSAIQGARSNSPLHF. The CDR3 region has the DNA TGCAGTGCTATACAGGGGGCGAGATCTAATTCACCCCTCCACTTT.

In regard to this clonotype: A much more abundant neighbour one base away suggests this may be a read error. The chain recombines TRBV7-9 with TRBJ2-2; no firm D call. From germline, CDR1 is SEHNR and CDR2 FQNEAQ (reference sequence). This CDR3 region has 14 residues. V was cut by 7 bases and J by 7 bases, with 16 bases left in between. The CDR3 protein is CASTQTAEFGELFF. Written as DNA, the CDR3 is TGTGCCAGCACTCAAACCGCGGAGTTCGGGGAGCTGTTTTTT.

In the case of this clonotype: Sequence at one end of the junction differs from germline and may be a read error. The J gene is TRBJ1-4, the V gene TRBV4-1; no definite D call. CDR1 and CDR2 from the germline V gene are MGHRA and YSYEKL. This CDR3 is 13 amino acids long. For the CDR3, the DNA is TGTGCCAGCAGCCAGAACAGTTATGAAAAACTGTTTTTT. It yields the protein CASSQNSYEKLFF.